Shown below are 8 T cell receptor beta chains from a single sample sequenced in a study of T cell responses to AZD1222 COVID-19 vaccine. TCRdb's copy holds only in-frame clones and misses some; the assay was immunoSEQ multiplex PCR. This table has about 50,000 clones, about 85% appearing once. Specimen: peripheral blood, collected on day 0 of MenACWY control vaccination. Source of these receptors: an adult in good health.

Written as DNA, the CDR3 is TGTGCCAGCAGCTTAAATGGAGGGCAAGAGACCCAGTACTTC. Translation: CASSLNGGQETQYF. J is TRBJ2-5 and V is TRBV7-2, with D tentatively TRBD2 (6 bases). The CDR3 is 14 amino acids. V gave up 2 bases and J gave up 2 bases, with 9 bases separating them. CDR1 and CDR2 (germline): SGHTA, FQGNSA.

The rearrangement joins TRBV4-3 to TRBJ1-2; D might be TRBD1 (6 bases). Trimming stripped 5 bases from V and 4 bases from J, with 17 bases between. CDR3 size: 15 residues. The V gene's germline CDR1 is LGHNA and CDR2 YSLEER. The CDR3 protein is CASSLDRDIFYGYTF. DNA for the CDR3: TGCGCCAGCAGCTTAGACCGGGACATTTTCTATGGCTACACCTTC.

In regard to this clone: Other DNA sequences in the same sample also yield this CDR3. This chain joins TRBV19 and TRBJ2-1, with TRBD2 matching 10 bases. CDR1 LNHDA and CDR2 SQIVND come from the germline V gene (reference sequence). The junction had 4 bases not matched to a gene; V was cut back by 3 bases and J by 5 bases. The length of the CDR3 is 15 residues. The CDR3 DNA follows: TGTGCCAGTAGTATCCGCCTAGCGGGGGACAATGAGCAGTTCTTC. This encodes CASSIRLAGDNEQFF.

The J gene is TRBJ2-3, the V gene TRBV7-9; 13 nucleotides line up with TRBD2. The CDR3 totals 17 residues. Trimming removed 7 bases from V and 0 bases from J; junction bases left unmatched: 7. CDR1 is SEHNR and CDR2 is FQNEAQ in the germline V gene (reference sequence). This CDR3 is CASTGTSGTSSTDTQYF. The DNA for the CDR3 is TGTGCCAGCACCGGGACTAGCGGGACGTCTAGCACAGATACGCAGTATTTT. The variable domain in full, completed from reference TRBV7-9 and TRBJ2-3, reads DTGVSQNPRHKITKRGQNVTFRCDPISEHNRLYWYRQTLGQGPEFLTYFQNEAQLEKSRLLSDRFSAERPKGSFSTLEIQRTEQGDSAMYLCASTGTSGTSSTDTQYFGPGTRLTVL.

The chain recombines TRBV7-2 with TRBJ2-7; 9 nucleotides align to TRBD2. This CDR3 has 17 residues. The V gene end was trimmed by 4 bases and the J gene end by 4 bases; junction bases not matched to a gene: 14. Germline-derived CDR1 and CDR2 are SGHTA and FQGNSA. The CDR3 here is CASSWGSGLAGRYEQYF. In nucleotides, the CDR3 is TGTGCCAGCAGCTGGGGGTCAGGGCTAGCGGGAAGGTACGAGCAGTACTTC.

The chain couples TRBV6-2 or TRBV6-3 to TRBJ2-1; 8 bases are a match to TRBD2. Germline V gene lookup returns CDR1 MNHEY and CDR2 SVGEGT. The length of the CDR3 is 14 residues. V shed 4 bases, J shed 11 bases, and the junction held 10 bases outside the gene matches. The CDR3 spells CASSFAGGHYKQFF. CDR3 DNA sequence: TGTGCCAGCAGTTTCGCGGGAGGTCACTATAAGCAGTTCTTC.

The gene calls are TRBV10-3 and TRBJ2-7; TRBD2 might be the D (6 bases). Trimming removed 0 bases at V and 3 bases at J, with 12 bases between. Germline-derived CDR1 and CDR2 are ENHRY and SYGVKD. CDR3 size: 15 residues. CDR3 loop: CAISESGEVSYEQYF. CDR3 in DNA: TGTGCCATCAGTGAGTCAGGGGAGGTAAGCTACGAGCAGTACTTC.

The chain combines TRBV3-1 (or the pseudogene TRBV3-2) with TRBJ1-5; 12 bases align to TRBD1. Germline V CDR1 and CDR2: LGHDT, YNNKEL (reference sequence). The CDR3 runs to 20 residues. V lost 4 bases, J lost 1 base, and 14 bases stayed unmatched. DNA for the CDR3: TGTGCCAGCAGCCGGGGGGTTGGTGGGACAGGGGGCTCAAGCAATCAGCCCCAGCATTTT. It is translated as CASSRGVGGTGGSSNQPQHF.